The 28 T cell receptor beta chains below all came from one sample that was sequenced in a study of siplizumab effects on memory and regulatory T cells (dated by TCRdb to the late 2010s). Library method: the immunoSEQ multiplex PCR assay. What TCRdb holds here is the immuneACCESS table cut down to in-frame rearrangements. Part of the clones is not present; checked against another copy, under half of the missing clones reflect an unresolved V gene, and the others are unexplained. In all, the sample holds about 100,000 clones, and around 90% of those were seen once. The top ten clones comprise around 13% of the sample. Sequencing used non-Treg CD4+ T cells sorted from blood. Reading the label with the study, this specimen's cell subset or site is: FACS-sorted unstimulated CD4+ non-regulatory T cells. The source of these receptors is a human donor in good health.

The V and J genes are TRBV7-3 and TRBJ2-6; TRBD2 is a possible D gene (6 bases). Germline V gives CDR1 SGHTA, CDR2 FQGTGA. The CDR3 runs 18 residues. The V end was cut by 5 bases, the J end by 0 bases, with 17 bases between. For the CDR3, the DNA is TGTGCCAGCAGCCCGAACTCGGGAGCCCACTCTGGGGCCAACGTCCTGACTTTC. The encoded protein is CASSPNSGAHSGANVLTF.

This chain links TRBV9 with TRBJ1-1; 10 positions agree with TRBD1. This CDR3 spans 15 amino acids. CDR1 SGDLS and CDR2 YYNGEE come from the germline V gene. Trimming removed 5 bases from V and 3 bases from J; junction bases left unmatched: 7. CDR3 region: CASRKTGGEDTEAFF. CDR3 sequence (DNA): TGTGCCAGCAGAAAGACAGGGGGCGAGGACACTGAAGCTTTCTTT.

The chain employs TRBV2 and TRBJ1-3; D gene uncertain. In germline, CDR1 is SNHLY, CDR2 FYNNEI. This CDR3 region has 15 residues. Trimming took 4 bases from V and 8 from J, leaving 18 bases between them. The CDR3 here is CASSVLEPGPYTIYF. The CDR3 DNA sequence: TGTGCCAGCAGTGTCTTAGAGCCTGGGCCATACACCATATATTTT.

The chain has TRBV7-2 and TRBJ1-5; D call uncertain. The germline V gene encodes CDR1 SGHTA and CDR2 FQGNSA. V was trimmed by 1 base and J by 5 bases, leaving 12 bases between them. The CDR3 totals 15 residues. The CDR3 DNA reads TGTGCCAGCAGCTTAGGGGTAGACTTCGATCAGCCCCAGCATTTT. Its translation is CASSLGVDFDQPQHF.

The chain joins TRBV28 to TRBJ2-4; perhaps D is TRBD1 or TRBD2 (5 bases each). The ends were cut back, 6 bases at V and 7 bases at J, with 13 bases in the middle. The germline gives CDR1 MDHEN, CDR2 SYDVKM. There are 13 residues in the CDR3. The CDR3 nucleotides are TGTGCCAGCAGCAGACAGACGGGGAACATTCAGTACTTC. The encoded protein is CASSRQTGNIQYF.

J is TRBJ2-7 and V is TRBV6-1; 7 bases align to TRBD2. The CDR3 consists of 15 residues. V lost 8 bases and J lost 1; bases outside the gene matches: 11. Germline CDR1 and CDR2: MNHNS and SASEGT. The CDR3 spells CASSRFLAESYEQYF. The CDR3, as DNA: TGTGCCAGCTCCCGGTTCCTAGCGGAGTCCTACGAGCAGTACTTC.

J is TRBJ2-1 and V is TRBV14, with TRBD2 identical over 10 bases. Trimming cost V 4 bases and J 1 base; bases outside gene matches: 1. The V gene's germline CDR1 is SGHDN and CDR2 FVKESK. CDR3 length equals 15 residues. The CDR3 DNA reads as TGTGCCAGCAGCCCACTAGCGGGATCCTACAATGAGCAGTTCTTC. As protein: CASSPLAGSYNEQFF.

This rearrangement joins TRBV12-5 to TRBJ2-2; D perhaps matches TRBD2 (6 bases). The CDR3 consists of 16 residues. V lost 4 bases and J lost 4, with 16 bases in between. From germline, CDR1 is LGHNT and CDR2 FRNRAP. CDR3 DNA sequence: TGTGCTAGTGGTTCCCTCCCGGGAGAAGTCACCGGGGAGCTGTTTTTT. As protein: CASGSLPGEVTGELFF. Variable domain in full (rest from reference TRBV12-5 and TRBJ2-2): DARVTQTPRHKVTEMGQEVTMRCQPILGHNTVFWYRQTMMQGLELLAYFRNRAPLDDSGMPKDRFSAEMPDATLATLKIQPSEPRDSAVYFCASGSLPGEVTGELFFGEGSRLTVL.

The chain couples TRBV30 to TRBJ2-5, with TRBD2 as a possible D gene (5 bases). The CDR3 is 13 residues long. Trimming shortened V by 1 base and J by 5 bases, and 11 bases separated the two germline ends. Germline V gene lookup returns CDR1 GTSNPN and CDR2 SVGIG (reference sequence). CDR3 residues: CAWSDSAGETQYF. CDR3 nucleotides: TGTGCCTGGAGTGATTCGGCGGGCGAGACCCAGTACTTC.

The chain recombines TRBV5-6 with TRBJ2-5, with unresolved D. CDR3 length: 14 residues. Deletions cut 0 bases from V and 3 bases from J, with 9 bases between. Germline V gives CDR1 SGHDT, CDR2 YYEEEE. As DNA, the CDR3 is TGTGCCAGCAGCTTGGACTGGCTTAAAGAGACCCAGTACTTC. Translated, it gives CASSLDWLKETQYF.

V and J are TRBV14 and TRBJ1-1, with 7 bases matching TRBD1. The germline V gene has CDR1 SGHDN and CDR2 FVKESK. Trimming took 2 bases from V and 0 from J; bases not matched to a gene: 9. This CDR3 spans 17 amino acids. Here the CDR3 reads CASSQKLTGSLNTEAFF. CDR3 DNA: TGTGCCAGCAGCCAAAAACTGACAGGGTCTCTGAACACTGAAGCTTTCTTT.

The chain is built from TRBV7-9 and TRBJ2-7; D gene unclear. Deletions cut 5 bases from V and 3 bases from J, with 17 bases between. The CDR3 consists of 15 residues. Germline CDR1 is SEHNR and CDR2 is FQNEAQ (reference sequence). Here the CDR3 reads CASSVGRPSGYEQYF. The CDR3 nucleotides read TGTGCCAGCAGCGTGGGCCGTCCTAGTGGCTACGAGCAGTACTTC. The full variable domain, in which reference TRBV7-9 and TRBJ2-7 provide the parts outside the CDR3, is DTGVSQNPRHKITKRGQNVTFRCDPISEHNRLYWYRQTLGQGPEFLTYFQNEAQLEKSRLLSDRFSAERPKGSFSTLEIQRTEQGDSAMYLCASSVGRPSGYEQYFGPGTRLTVT.

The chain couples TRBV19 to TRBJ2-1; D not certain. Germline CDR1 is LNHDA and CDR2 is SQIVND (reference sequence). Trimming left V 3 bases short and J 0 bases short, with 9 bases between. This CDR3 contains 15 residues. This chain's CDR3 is CASSIDWDSYNEQFF. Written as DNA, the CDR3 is TGTGCCAGTAGTATTGACTGGGACTCCTACAATGAGCAGTTCTTC.

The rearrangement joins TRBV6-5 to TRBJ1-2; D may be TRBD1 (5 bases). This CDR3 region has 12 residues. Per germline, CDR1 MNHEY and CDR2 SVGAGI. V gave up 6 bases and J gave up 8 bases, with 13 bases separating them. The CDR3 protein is CASSPGQGGYTF. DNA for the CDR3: TGTGCCAGCAGCCCTGGGCAGGGAGGCTACACCTTC.

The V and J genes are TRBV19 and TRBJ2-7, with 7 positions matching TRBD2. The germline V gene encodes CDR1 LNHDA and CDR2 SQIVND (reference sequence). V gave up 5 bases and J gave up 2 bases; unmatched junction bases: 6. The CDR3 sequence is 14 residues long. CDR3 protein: CASSRGRGAYEQYF. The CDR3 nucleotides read TGTGCCAGTAGTCGAGGTCGGGGGGCCTACGAGCAGTACTTC. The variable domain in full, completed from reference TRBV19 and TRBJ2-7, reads DGGITQSPKYLFRKEGQNVTLSCEQNLNHDAMYWYRQDPGQGLRLIYYSQIVNDFQKGDIAEGYSVSREKKESFPLTVTSAQKNPTAFYLCASSRGRGAYEQYFGPGTRLTVT.

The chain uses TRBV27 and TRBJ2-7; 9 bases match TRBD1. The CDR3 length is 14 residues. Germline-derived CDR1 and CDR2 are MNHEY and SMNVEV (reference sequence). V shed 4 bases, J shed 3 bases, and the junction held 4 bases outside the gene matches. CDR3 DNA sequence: TGTGCCAGCAGTTCGACAGGGGGTGGCTACGAGCAGTACTTC. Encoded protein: CASSSTGGGYEQYF.

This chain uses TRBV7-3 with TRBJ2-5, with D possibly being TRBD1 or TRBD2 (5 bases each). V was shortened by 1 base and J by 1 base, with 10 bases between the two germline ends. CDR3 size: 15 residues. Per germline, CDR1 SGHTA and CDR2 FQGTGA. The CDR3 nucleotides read TGTGCCAGCAGCTTAAGAGGGGATCGCCAAGAGACCCAGTACTTC. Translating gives CASSLRGDRQETQYF.

CDR3 DNA: TGTGCCAGCAGGGAGGTGTTTCAGCCCCAGCATTTT. As protein: CASREVFQPQHF. The V and J genes are TRBV6-5 and TRBJ1-5; no firm D call. CDR1 MNHEY and CDR2 SVGAGI come from the germline V gene. Trimming removed 6 bases at V and 6 bases at J, with 9 bases between. This CDR3 contains 12 residues.

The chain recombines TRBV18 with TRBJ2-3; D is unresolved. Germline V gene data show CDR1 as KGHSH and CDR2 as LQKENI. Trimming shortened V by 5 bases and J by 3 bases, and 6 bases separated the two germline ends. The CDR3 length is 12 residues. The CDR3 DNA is TGTGCCAGCTCATCCGAGACAGATACGCAGTATTTT. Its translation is CASSSETDTQYF.

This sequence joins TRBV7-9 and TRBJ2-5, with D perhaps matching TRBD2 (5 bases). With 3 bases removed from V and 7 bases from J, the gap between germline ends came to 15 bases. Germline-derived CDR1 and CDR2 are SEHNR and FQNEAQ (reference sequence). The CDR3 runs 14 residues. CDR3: CASSFGPRSGTQYF. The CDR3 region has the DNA TGTGCCAGCAGCTTCGGCCCCCGGAGCGGGACCCAGTACTTC.

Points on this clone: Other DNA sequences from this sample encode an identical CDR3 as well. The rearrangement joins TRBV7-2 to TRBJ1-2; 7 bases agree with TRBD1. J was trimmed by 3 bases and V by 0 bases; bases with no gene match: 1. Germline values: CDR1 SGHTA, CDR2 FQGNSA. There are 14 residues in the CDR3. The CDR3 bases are TGTGCCAGCAGCTTAGCCAGGGGGGACTATGGCTACACCTTC. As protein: CASSLARGDYGYTF. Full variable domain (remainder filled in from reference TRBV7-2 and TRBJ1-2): GAGVSQSPSNKVTEKGKDVELRCDPISGHTALYWYRQSLGQGLEFLIYFQGNSAPDKSGLPSDRFSAERTGGSVSTLTIQRTQQEDSAVYLCASSLARGDYGYTFGSGTRLTVV.

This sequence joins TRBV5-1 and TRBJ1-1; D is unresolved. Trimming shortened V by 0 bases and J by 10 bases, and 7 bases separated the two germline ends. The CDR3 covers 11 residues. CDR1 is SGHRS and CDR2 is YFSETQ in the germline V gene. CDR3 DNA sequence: TGCGCCAGCAGCTTGGGGAGACGAGCTTTCTTT. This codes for CASSLGRRAFF.

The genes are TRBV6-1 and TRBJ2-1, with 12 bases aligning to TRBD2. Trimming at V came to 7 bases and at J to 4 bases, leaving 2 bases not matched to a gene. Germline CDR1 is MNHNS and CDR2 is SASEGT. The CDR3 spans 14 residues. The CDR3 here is CASTGTSGYNEQFF. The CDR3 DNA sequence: TGTGCCAGCACCGGGACTAGCGGGTACAATGAGCAGTTCTTC.

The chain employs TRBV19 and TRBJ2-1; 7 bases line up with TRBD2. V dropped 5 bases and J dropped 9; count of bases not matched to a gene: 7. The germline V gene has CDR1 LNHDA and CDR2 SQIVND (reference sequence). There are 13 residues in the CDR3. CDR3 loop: CASSWGGGTEQFF. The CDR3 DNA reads TGTGCCAGTAGTTGGGGGGGAGGCACTGAGCAGTTCTTC.

DNA of the CDR3: TGTGCCAGCAGTAATAGCGGGGTTTCCTACAATGAGCAGTTCTTC. The encoded protein is CASSNSGVSYNEQFF. This chain links TRBV6-1 with TRBJ2-1; 8 nucleotides agree with TRBD2. Germline assignment: CDR1 MNHNS and CDR2 SASEGT. The CDR3 totals 15 residues. V was pared by 5 bases and J by 1 base, with 4 bases of the junction left unmatched.

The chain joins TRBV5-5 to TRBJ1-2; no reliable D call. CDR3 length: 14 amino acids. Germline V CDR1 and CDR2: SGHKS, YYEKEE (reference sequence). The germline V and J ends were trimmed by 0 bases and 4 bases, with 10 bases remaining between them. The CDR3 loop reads CASSLEPESYGYTF. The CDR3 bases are TGTGCCAGCAGCTTGGAGCCAGAGTCCTATGGCTACACCTTC.

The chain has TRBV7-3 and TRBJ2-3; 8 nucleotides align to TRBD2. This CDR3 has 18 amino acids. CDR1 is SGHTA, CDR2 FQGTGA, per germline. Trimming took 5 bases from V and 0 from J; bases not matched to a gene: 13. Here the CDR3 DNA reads TGTGCCAGCAGCCCCCCATCCGCGGGAGGTTTCAGCACAGATACGCAGTATTTT. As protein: CASSPPSAGGFSTDTQYF.

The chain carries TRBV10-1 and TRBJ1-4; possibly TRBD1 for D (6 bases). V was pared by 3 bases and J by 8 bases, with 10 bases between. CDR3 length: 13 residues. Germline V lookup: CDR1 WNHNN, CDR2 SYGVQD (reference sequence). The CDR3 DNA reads TGCGCCAGCAGTGATACAGGGTCGGAAAAACTGTTTTTT. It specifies CASSDTGSEKLFF.